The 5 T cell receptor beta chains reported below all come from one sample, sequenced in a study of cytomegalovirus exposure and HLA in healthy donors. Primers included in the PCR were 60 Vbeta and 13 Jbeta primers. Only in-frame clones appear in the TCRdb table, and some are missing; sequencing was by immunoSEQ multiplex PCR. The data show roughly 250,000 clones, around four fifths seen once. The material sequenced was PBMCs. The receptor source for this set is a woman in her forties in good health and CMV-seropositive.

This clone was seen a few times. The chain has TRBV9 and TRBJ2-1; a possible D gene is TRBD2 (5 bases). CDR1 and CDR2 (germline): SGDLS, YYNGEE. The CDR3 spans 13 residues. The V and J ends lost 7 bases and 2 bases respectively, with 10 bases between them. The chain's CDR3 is CASQRTTYNEQFF. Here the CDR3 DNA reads TGTGCCAGCCAGCGGACCACCTACAATGAGCAGTTCTTC.

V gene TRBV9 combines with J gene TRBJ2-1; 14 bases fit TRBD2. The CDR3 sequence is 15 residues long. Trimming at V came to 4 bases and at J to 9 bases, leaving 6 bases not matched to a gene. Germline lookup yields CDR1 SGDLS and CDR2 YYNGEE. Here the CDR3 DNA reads TGTGCCAGCAGCCAGACTAGCGGGAGGGCCAGTGAGCAGTTCTTC. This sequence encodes CASSQTSGRASEQFF. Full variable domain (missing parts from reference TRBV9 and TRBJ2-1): DSGVTQTPKHLITATGQRVTLRCSPRSGDLSVYWYQQSLDQGLQFLIQYYNGEERAKGNILERFSAQQFPDLHSELNLSSLELGDSALYFCASSQTSGRASEQFFGPGTRLTVL.

The DNA of the CDR3 is TGTGCCGGAACCGGCTCGCAGGGTTACTCCTACGAGCAGTACTTC. Translating gives CAGTGSQGYSYEQYF. This sequence joins TRBV30 and TRBJ2-7; weak D call: TRBD1 (5 bases). CDR1 is GTSNPN, CDR2 SVGIG, per germline (reference sequence). Trimming shortened V by 8 bases and J by 0 bases, and 20 bases separated the two germline ends. The CDR3 covers 15 residues.

Here the CDR3 DNA reads TGTGCTAGTGGGATGGCGGGAGGTATAAATAAGAACACCGGGGAGCTGTTTTTT. This sequence encodes CASGMAGGINKNTGELFF. The rearrangement uses TRBV12-5 and TRBJ2-2; TRBD2 agrees at 8 bases. Germline CDR1 LGHNT, CDR2 FRNRAP. With V trimmed by 6 bases and J by 1 base, 13 bases remained unmatched. The CDR3 length is 18 residues.

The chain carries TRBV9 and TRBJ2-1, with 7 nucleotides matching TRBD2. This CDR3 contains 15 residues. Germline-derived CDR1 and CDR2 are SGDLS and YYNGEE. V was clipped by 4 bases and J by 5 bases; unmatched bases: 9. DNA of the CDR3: TGTGCCAGCAGCAAGAGCCCGGCGGGGGACAATGAGCAGTTCTTC. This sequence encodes CASSKSPAGDNEQFF.